This T cell receptor (beta chain) was obtained from a study of CD4+ T cells in melanoma. TCRdb keeps only in-frame clones here, not all; method: immunoSEQ multiplex PCR. The data contain about 9,600 clones, approximately 78% of them singletons. General study results and limits: Neoantigen-specific CD4+ T cells in melanoma reportedly had diverse differentiation states. A reported correlation linked neoantigen-specific CD4+ T cells to CD8+, macrophage and B cell function.

The CDR3 length is 17 residues. Looked up from germline, CDR1 is SEHNR and CDR2 is FQNEAQ (reference sequence). V was pared by 3 bases and J by 3 bases, with 10 bases of the junction left unmatched. A remark on this clone: Its matching antigen is unknown.

The gene calls are TRBV7-9 and TRBJ2-1, with 8 bases that match TRBD2. The specimen was cells from a culture (not recorded whether cultured in vitro). This sequence originates from a human donor with melanoma. In DNA, the CDR3 is TGTGCCAGCAGCTTCTCGGCTATAGCGGGGAGCTACAATGAGCAGTTCTTC. Its protein is CASSFSAIAGSYNEQFF.